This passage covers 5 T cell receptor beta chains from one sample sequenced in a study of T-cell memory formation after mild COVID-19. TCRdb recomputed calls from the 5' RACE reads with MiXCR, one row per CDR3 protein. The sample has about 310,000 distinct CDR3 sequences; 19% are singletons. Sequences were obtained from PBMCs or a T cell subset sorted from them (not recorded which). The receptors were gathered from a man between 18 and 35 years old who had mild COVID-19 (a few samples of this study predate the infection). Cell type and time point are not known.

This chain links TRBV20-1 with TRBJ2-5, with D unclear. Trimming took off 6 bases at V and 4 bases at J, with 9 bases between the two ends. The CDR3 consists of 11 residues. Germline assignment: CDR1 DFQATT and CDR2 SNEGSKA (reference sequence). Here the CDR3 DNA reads TGCAGTGCGGCCCTGGGAGAGACCCAGTACTTC. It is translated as CSAALGETQYF.

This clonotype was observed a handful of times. CDR3 residues: CATSESGQGGHTDTQYF. CDR3 coding DNA: TGTGCCACCAGTGAATCTGGACAGGGTGGGCACACAGATACGCAGTATTTT. The chain couples TRBV24-1 to TRBJ2-3, with TRBD1 matching over 8 bases. The CDR3 runs to 17 residues. V trimming: 4 bases; J trimming: 2 bases; junction bases outside the gene matches: 10. The germline gives CDR1 KGHDR, CDR2 SFDVKD.

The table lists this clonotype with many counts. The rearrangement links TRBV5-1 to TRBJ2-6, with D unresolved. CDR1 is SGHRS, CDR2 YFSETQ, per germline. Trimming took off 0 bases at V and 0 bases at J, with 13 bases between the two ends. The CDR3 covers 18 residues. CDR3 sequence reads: CASSLARTMSSGANVLTF. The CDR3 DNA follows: TGCGCCAGCAGCTTGGCACGGACGATGAGCTCTGGGGCCAACGTCCTGACTTTC.

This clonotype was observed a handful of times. CDR3 protein: CASSQGTTRAGRETQYF. DNA for the CDR3: TGTGCCAGCAGCCAGGGGACTACCCGAGCGGGTCGGGAGACCCAGTACTTC. The chain uses TRBV4-2 and TRBJ2-5; 7 bases are a match to TRBD2. Germline CDR1 reads LGHNA; CDR2 reads YNFKEQ. The CDR3 is 17 amino acids. J gave up 5 bases and V 3 bases, and 15 bases lay outside the gene matches.

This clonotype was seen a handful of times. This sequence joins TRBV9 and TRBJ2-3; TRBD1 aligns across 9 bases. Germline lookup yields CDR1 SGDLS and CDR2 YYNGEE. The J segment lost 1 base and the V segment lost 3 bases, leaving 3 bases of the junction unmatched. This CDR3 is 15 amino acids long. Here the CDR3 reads CASSAGTGRTDTQYF. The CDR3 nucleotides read TGTGCCAGCAGCGCCGGGACAGGGCGCACAGATACGCAGTATTTT. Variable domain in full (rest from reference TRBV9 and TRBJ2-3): DSGVTQTPKHLITATGQRVTLRCSPRSGDLSVYWYQQSLDQGLQFLIQYYNGEERAKGNILERFSAQQFPDLHSELNLSSLELGDSALYFCASSAGTGRTDTQYFGPGTRLTVL.